One T cell receptor beta chain is described in this entry. Its antigen remains unknown. The sample comes from a study of early T cells in non-severe SARS-CoV-2 infection. For the study at large: With bulk RNA from unsorted whole blood as input, sequencing yielded unpaired chains.

Whole-study results and caveats: CD4 and private specificities were missed by VDJdb matching, which favored anti-spike CD8 responses.

Molecules of cDNA were individually given unique molecular identifiers that were attached to them. One entry per CDR3 protein, called by TCRdb with MiXCR from the 5' RACE reads. The sample includes about 69,000 distinct CDR3 sequences, roughly a tenth of them seen just once. With V trimmed by 0 bases and J by 3 bases, 2 bases remained unmatched. The CDR3 runs 14 residues. Germline values: CDR1 SGHNT, CDR2 YYREEE (reference sequence). Sequences were obtained from whole blood. The clonotype originates from an adult who was a healthcare worker with PCR-confirmed SARS-CoV-2 infection or an uninfected control (not recorded which). This sequence joins TRBV5-4 and TRBJ2-7; 8 positions agree with TRBD2. CDR3 residues: CASSLVTSDYEQYF. CDR3 coding DNA: TGTGCCAGCAGCTTGGTGACTAGCGACTACGAGCAGTACTTC.